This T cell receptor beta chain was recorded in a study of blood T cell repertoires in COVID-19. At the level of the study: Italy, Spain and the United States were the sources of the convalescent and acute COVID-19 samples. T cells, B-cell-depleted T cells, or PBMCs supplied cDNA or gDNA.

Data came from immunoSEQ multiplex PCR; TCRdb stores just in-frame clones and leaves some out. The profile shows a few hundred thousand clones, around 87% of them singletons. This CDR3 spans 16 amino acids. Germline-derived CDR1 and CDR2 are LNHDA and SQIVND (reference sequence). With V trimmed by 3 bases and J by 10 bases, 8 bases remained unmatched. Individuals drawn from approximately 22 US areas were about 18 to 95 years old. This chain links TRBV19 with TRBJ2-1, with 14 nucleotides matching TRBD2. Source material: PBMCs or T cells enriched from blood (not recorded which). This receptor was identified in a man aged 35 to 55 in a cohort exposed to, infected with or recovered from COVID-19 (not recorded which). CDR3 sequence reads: CASSILGTSGSAEQFF. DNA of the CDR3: TGTGCCAGTAGTATCCTCGGGACTAGCGGGAGCGCGGAGCAGTTCTTC.